These 7 T cell receptor beta chains share one sample of origin, sequenced in a study of T-cell memory formation after mild COVID-19. TCRdb processed the 5' RACE reads anew with MiXCR; each CDR3 protein has one entry. The sample lists a few hundred thousand distinct CDR3 sequences; 16% were seen once. The specimen was PBMCs or a T cell subset sorted from them (not recorded which). These receptors all stem from a man aged 18-30 years who had mild COVID-19 (a few samples of this study predate the infection). Cell type and time point are not known.

Only one count was recorded for this clonotype. The chain joins TRBV6-6 to TRBJ2-6; 8 positions match TRBD1. CDR1 is MNHNY, CDR2 SVGAGI, per germline (reference sequence). Trimming removed 5 bases from V and 2 bases from J; junction bases left unmatched: 2. This CDR3 contains 15 residues. The CDR3 is CASSETGAGANVLTF. CDR3 coding DNA: TGTGCCAGCAGTGAGACAGGGGCTGGGGCCAACGTCCTGACTTTC.

The V gene is TRBV7-2, the J gene TRBJ1-1; D uncertain. Germline V gives CDR1 SGHTA, CDR2 FQGNSA. The ends were cut back, 5 bases at V and 0 bases at J, with 13 bases in the middle. The CDR3 loop spans 15 amino acids. CDR3: CASSNWERMNTEAFF. As DNA, the CDR3 is TGTGCCAGCAGCAACTGGGAGCGCATGAACACTGAAGCTTTCTTT.

A few counts support this clonotype. V and J are TRBV7-9 and TRBJ1-1; D call uncertain. Trimming removed 2 bases from V and 7 bases from J, with 8 bases in between. CDR3 length: 12 amino acids. CDR1 SEHNR and CDR2 FQNEAQ come from the germline V gene (reference sequence). The CDR3 is CASSLQANEAFF. The CDR3 nucleotides read TGTGCCAGCAGCTTACAGGCGAATGAAGCTTTCTTT.

This clonotype has a handful of counts. The CDR3 DNA is TGCGCCAGCAGCCTGGAACCGACTAATGAAAAACTGTTTTTT. Its translation: CASSLEPTNEKLFF. The rearrangement joins TRBV4-1 to TRBJ1-4; D is unresolved. Germline lookup yields CDR1 MGHRA and CDR2 YSYEKL. This CDR3 has 14 residues. Trimming shortened V by 4 bases and J by 2 bases, and 8 bases separated the two germline ends.

The V gene is TRBV6-2 or TRBV6-3, the J gene TRBJ2-3; D may be TRBD2 (6 bases). V shed 5 bases and J shed 2 bases, with 8 bases lying between them. This CDR3 spans 13 amino acids. CDR1 is MNHEY, CDR2 SVGEGT, per germline. As DNA, the CDR3 is TGTGCCAGCAGTGGACTATACACAGATACGCAGTATTTT. It specifies CASSGLYTDTQYF.

The chain links TRBV3-1 to TRBJ2-3; D unresolved. CDR1 LGHDT and CDR2 YNNKEL come from the germline V gene (reference sequence). With 2 bases removed from V and 3 bases from J, the gap between germline ends came to 6 bases. The CDR3 spans 13 residues. DNA of the CDR3: TGTGCCAGCAGCCAACCCTTAACAGATACGCAGTATTTT. Its protein product is CASSQPLTDTQYF.

The chain is built from TRBV30 and TRBJ1-4; D is perhaps TRBD1 (5 bases). Trimming took 3 bases from V and 8 from J, leaving 16 bases between them. The length of the CDR3 is 14 residues. Germline CDR1 is GTSNPN and CDR2 is SVGIG (reference sequence). In DNA form, the CDR3 reads TGTGCCTGGAGCAGTCCGGACATGGGGGAAAAACTGTTTTTT. Protein sequence: CAWSSPDMGEKLFF.